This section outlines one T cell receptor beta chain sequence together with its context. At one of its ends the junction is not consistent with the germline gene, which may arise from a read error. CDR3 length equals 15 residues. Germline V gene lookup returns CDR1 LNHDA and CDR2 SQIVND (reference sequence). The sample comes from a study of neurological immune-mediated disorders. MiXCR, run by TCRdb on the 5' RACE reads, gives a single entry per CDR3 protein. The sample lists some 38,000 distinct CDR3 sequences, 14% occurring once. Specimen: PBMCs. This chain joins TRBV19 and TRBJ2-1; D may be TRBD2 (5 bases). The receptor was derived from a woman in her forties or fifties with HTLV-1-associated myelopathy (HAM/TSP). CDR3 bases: TGTGCCAGTAGTATTCAAAGAGGGCGCTACTATGAGCAGTTCTTC. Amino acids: CASSIQRGRYYEQFF.